Each of the 29 T cell receptor beta chains below was sequenced from the same sample in a study of blood T cell repertoires in COVID-19. Data came from immunoSEQ multiplex PCR; TCRdb stores just in-frame clones and leaves some out. The sample shows approximately 85,000 clones, 86% of them seen only once. The sample consisted of peripheral blood. The receptors shown here come from a woman of 80 years or more in a cohort sampled during active or convalescent COVID-19.

This sequence joins TRBV5-1 and TRBJ1-2; D call uncertain. The CDR3 totals 12 residues. Germline loops: CDR1 SGHRS, CDR2 YFSETQ. Trimming pared 0 bases from V and 8 bases from J, leaving 8 bases between. CDR3 residues: CASSLDGLGYTF. CDR3 bases: TGCGCCAGCAGCTTGGATGGCTTGGGCTACACCTTC.

The DNA for the CDR3 is TGTGCCAGCGTCCTAGCGGGAGCGGGCGAGCAGTACTTC. As protein: CASVLAGAGEQYF. V gene TRBV28 combines with J gene TRBJ2-7; 10 bases fit TRBD2. The V segment lost 8 bases and the J segment 6 bases; nucleotides outside the gene matches: 7. Germline CDR1 reads MDHEN; CDR2 reads SYDVKM. The CDR3 extends over 13 amino acids. The full variable domain, in which reference TRBV28 and TRBJ2-7 provide the parts outside the CDR3, is DVKVTQSSRYLVKRTGEKVFLECVQDMDHENMFWYRQDPGLGLRLIYFSYDVKMKEKGDIPEGYSVSREKKERFSLILESASTNQTSMYLCASVLAGAGEQYFGPGTRLTVT.

This clone was detected only a few times. This chain uses TRBV24-1 with TRBJ2-2; a weak D match, TRBD2 (6 bases). CDR3 length: 16 amino acids. The germline V gene encodes CDR1 KGHDR and CDR2 SFDVKD. V was clipped by 7 bases and J by 1 base, with 15 bases between them. For the CDR3, the DNA is TGTGCCACCAGCCCTCTTGGTAGCGGGAACACCGGGGAGCTGTTTTTT. Its protein is CATSPLGSGNTGELFF.

The gene calls are TRBV11-3 and TRBJ2-1; the match to TRBD1 covers 7 bases. Germline-derived CDR1 and CDR2 are SGHNT and YENEEA. The CDR3 is 14 residues long. With V trimmed by 5 bases and J by 4 bases, 5 bases remained unmatched. This CDR3 is CASSPRQGYNEQFF. The CDR3 DNA follows: TGTGCCAGCAGCCCCAGACAGGGATACAATGAGCAGTTCTTC.

J is TRBJ2-1 and V is TRBV18; 7 nucleotides line up with TRBD1. The germline gives CDR1 KGHSH, CDR2 LQKENI. The V gene end was trimmed by 3 bases and the J gene end by 0 bases; junction bases not matched to a gene: 17. The CDR3 covers 20 residues. CDR3 in DNA: TGTGCCAGCTCACCCCCGATAGGGACAGTCCAAACTAGCTCCTACAATGAGCAGTTCTTC. Amino acid sequence: CASSPPIGTVQTSSYNEQFF.

This chain connects TRBV28 to TRBJ2-1, with 7 positions matching TRBD1. The CDR3 length is 14 residues. Germline V lookup: CDR1 MDHEN, CDR2 SYDVKM. The V segment lost 6 bases and the J segment 10 bases; nucleotides outside the gene matches: 12. CDR3: CASRPNLGQIEQFF. The CDR3 region has the DNA TGTGCCAGCAGGCCAAATCTGGGACAGATAGAGCAGTTCTTC.

CDR3 in DNA: TGCGCCAGCAGCTTGGAGGGGGCAGGGCAGCCCCAGCATTTT. This translates into CASSLEGAGQPQHF. The chain couples TRBV5-1 to TRBJ1-5; the match to TRBD1 covers 7 bases. Looked up from germline, CDR1 is SGHRS and CDR2 is YFSETQ. V dropped 0 bases and J dropped 7; count of bases not matched to a gene: 4. This CDR3 comprises 14 residues. The whole variable domain, filled in from reference TRBV5-1 and TRBJ1-5, reads KAGVTQTPRYLIKTRGQQVTLSCSPISGHRSVSWYQQTPGQGLQFLFEYFSETQRNKGNFPGRFSGRQFSNSRSEMNVSTLELGDSALYLCASSLEGAGQPQHFGDGTRLSIL.

The rearrangement uses TRBV6-1 and TRBJ1-4; maybe TRBD1 (5 bases). The V gene lost 4 bases and the J gene lost 7 bases, with 19 bases spanning the gap. CDR3 length: 16 amino acids. Germline assignment: CDR1 MNHNS and CDR2 SASEGT. The CDR3 bases are TGTGCCAGCAGTGCCCTGAGGTCCCAGGGAGGTGAAAAACTGTTTTTT. The encoded protein is CASSALRSQGGEKLFF.

The chain combines TRBV5-1 with TRBJ2-7, with D perhaps TRBD1 (5 bases). The V end lost 0 bases, the J end lost 5 bases, and 12 bases lay between the germline ends. The CDR3 has 14 residues. Germline CDR1 and CDR2: SGHRS and YFSETQ. The CDR3 loop reads CASSLGRGRNEQYF. The DNA for the CDR3 is TGCGCCAGCAGCTTGGGAAGGGGAAGAAACGAGCAGTACTTC.

This sequence joins TRBV27 and TRBJ2-6, with D perhaps matching TRBD1 (5 bases). Trimming removed 7 bases from V and 0 bases from J, with 13 bases in between. CDR1 is MNHEY and CDR2 is SMNVEV in the germline V gene (reference sequence). This CDR3 contains 16 residues. CDR3 amino acids: CASNRTPPSGANVLTF. Written as DNA, the CDR3 is TGTGCCAGCAATCGGACACCCCCCTCTGGGGCCAACGTCCTGACTTTC.

The chain combines TRBV18 with TRBJ1-2; 7 nucleotides agree with TRBD1. Per the germline V gene, CDR1 is KGHSH and CDR2 is LQKENI. The CDR3 consists of 13 residues. J was trimmed by 3 bases and V by 3 bases; bases with no gene match: 1. The CDR3 sequence is CASSPGTDYGYTF. In nucleotides, the CDR3 is TGTGCCAGCTCACCCGGGACAGACTATGGCTACACCTTC.

The genes are TRBV3-1 (or the pseudogene TRBV3-2) and TRBJ1-1, with 12 bases aligning to TRBD1. Germline values: CDR1 LGHDT, CDR2 YNNKEL (reference sequence). V dropped 4 bases and J dropped 5; count of bases not matched to a gene: 8. The CDR3 sequence is 16 residues long. This chain's CDR3 is CASSPRDRGLGTEAFF. The CDR3 coding sequence is TGTGCCAGCAGCCCCCGGGACAGGGGGCTCGGGACTGAAGCTTTCTTT.

This clone showed up just once. This chain joins TRBV19 and TRBJ1-1, with a possible D match to TRBD1 (5 bases). Germline loops: CDR1 LNHDA, CDR2 SQIVND (reference sequence). The CDR3 length is 19 residues. V was trimmed by 6 bases and J by 4 bases, leaving 30 bases between them. The CDR3 region is CASRTTGGRWLSGGTEAFF. The CDR3 DNA sequence: TGTGCCAGTAGAACCACAGGAGGCAGGTGGCTTTCGGGGGGCACTGAAGCTTTCTTT.

The rearrangement joins TRBV18 to TRBJ1-1; no definite D call. Germline CDR1 is KGHSH and CDR2 is LQKENI. This CDR3 has 15 amino acids. V was clipped by 4 bases and J by 0 bases, with 12 bases between them. In DNA form, the CDR3 reads TGTGCCAGCTCACTAGAAACAGTCATGAACACTGAAGCTTTCTTT. This codes for CASSLETVMNTEAFF.

This chain links TRBV9 with TRBJ2-2; D is uncertain. V was shortened by 0 bases and J by 1 base, with 4 bases between the two germline ends. Germline lookup yields CDR1 SGDLS and CDR2 YYNGEE. The CDR3 is 14 residues long. The CDR3 nucleotides read TGTGCCAGCAGCGTAGTAATGAACACCGGGGAGCTGTTTTTT. Its protein is CASSVVMNTGELFF.

The chain employs TRBV5-5 and TRBJ2-1, with 8 positions matching TRBD2. Trimming took 4 bases from V and 4 from J; bases not matched to a gene: 7. The V gene's germline CDR1 is SGHKS and CDR2 YYEKEE (reference sequence). The length of the CDR3 is 15 residues. As DNA, the CDR3 is TGTGCCAGCAGCCGTGGGCTAGCGGGTTACAATGAGCAGTTCTTC. This sequence encodes CASSRGLAGYNEQFF.

The chain couples TRBV5-8 to TRBJ1-2; no firm D call. CDR3 size: 12 residues. Trimming removed 4 bases at V and 5 bases at J, with 9 bases between. The V gene's germline CDR1 is SGHTS and CDR2 YDEGEE. The CDR3 DNA follows: TGTGCCAGCAGCCGCGGAGTTTATGGCTACACCTTC. This gives the protein CASSRGVYGYTF.

This CDR3 reads CASSPGLAETQYF. CDR3 coding DNA: TGCGCCAGCAGTCCGGGACTAGCGGAGACCCAGTACTTC. The gene calls are TRBV10-1 and TRBJ2-5, with TRBD2 matching 10 bases. The trim removed 5 bases at V and 5 bases at J, leaving 2 bases unmatched. The CDR3 covers 13 residues. Per germline, CDR1 WNHNN and CDR2 SYGVQD (reference sequence).

The rearrangement joins TRBV28 to TRBJ1-6; tentatively, D is TRBD1 (6 bases). V dropped 11 bases and J dropped 10 bases, with 15 bases sitting between them. Germline CDR1 reads MDHEN; CDR2 reads SYDVKM. The CDR3 covers 12 residues. The CDR3 loop is CASNRVRSPLHF. DNA of the CDR3: TGTGCCTCCAACAGGGTTCGGTCACCCCTCCACTTT.

At least ten counts were recorded for this clone. This chain joins TRBV5-1 and TRBJ1-3; the D gene is possibly TRBD1 (6 bases). Germline V lookup: CDR1 SGHRS, CDR2 YFSETQ. V dropped 0 bases and J dropped 4 bases, with 8 bases sitting between them. The CDR3 has 14 residues. DNA for the CDR3: TGCGCCAGCAGCTTGGACAGGGTCGGAAACACCATATATTTT. This encodes CASSLDRVGNTIYF.

The chain employs TRBV11-1 and TRBJ2-7; 7 bases match TRBD1. Losses at the gene ends were 5 bases for V and 2 bases for J; bases not matched to a gene: 6. In germline, CDR1 is SGHAT, CDR2 FQDESV (reference sequence). CDR3 length equals 14 residues. The DNA for the CDR3 is TGTGCCAGCAGCCCCGTACAGGGGACCTACGAGCAGTACTTC. Protein sequence: CASSPVQGTYEQYF.

In its sample, this clone was seen once. The V gene is TRBV27, the J gene TRBJ2-1; D is undetermined. This CDR3 comprises 15 residues. Between the trimmed V and J ends, which lost 5 bases and 6 bases, there was a span of 17 bases. Germline CDR1 is MNHEY and CDR2 is SMNVEV (reference sequence). CDR3 protein: CASSPDSYPFNEQFF. The CDR3, as DNA: TGTGCCAGCAGTCCCGACTCCTACCCCTTCAATGAGCAGTTCTTC.

The V call is TRBV25-1, the J call TRBJ1-5; D remains ambiguous. CDR1 is MGHDK, CDR2 SYGVNS, per germline. Trimming left V 6 bases short and J 3 bases short, with 12 bases between. The CDR3 is 14 residues long. In nucleotides, the CDR3 is TGTGCCAGCAGAAGGGAGGGTTTCAATCAGCCCCAGCATTTT. This translates into CASRREGFNQPQHF. Drawing the rest from reference TRBV25-1 and TRBJ1-5, the complete variable domain is EADIYQTPRYLVIGTGKKITLECSQTMGHDKMYWYQQDPGMELHLIHYSYGVNSTEKGDLSSESTVSRIRTEHFPLTLESARPSHTSQYLCASRREGFNQPQHFGDGTRLSIL.

This chain connects TRBV19 to TRBJ2-1, with 10 bases that match TRBD2. The junction had 9 bases not matched to a gene; V was cut back by 7 bases and J by 0 bases. Germline V CDR1 and CDR2: LNHDA, SQIVND (reference sequence). The CDR3 is 17 residues long. The CDR3 reads CASMGSGRADSYNEQFF. The CDR3 DNA follows: TGTGCCAGTATGGGGAGCGGGAGGGCCGACTCCTACAATGAGCAGTTCTTC.

This sequence joins TRBV28 and TRBJ2-3; 12 nucleotides line up with TRBD2. V trimming: 4 bases; J trimming: 3 bases; junction bases outside the gene matches: 2. Germline assignment: CDR1 MDHEN and CDR2 SYDVKM. The CDR3 runs 15 residues. CDR3 region: CASSSSGRATDTQYF. The CDR3 bases are TGTGCCAGCAGTTCTAGCGGGAGGGCTACAGATACGCAGTATTTT. Supplemented by reference TRBV28 and TRBJ2-3, the full variable domain reads DVKVTQSSRYLVKRTGEKVFLECVQDMDHENMFWYRQDPGLGLRLIYFSYDVKMKEKGDIPEGYSVSREKKERFSLILESASTNQTSMYLCASSSSGRATDTQYFGPGTRLTVL.

The rearrangement joins TRBV12-3 or TRBV12-4 to TRBJ1-1; D remains unclear. There are 11 residues in the CDR3. V was pared by 1 base and J by 8 bases, with 5 bases between. The CDR3 region has the DNA TGTGCCAGCAGTTTAGGAGGGGAAGCTTTCTTT. This encodes CASSLGGEAFF.

This rearrangement joins TRBV9 to TRBJ2-5, with D tentatively TRBD1 (5 bases). Trimming took 3 bases from V and 5 from J, leaving 11 bases between them. Per germline, CDR1 SGDLS and CDR2 YYNGEE. The CDR3 spans 13 residues. In nucleotides, the CDR3 is TGTGCCAGCAGCGAGCAGGGTGTCGAGACCCAGTACTTC. This encodes CASSEQGVETQYF. Complete variable domain (other parts from reference TRBV9 and TRBJ2-5): DSGVTQTPKHLITATGQRVTLRCSPRSGDLSVYWYQQSLDQGLQFLIQYYNGEERAKGNILERFSAQQFPDLHSELNLSSLELGDSALYFCASSEQGVETQYFGPGTRLLVL.

J is TRBJ2-7 and V is TRBV4-1, with 9 bases that match TRBD2. Germline V gene sequence: CDR1 MGHRA, CDR2 YSYEKL. This CDR3 is 15 amino acids long. The trim removed 1 base at V and 0 bases at J, leaving 1 base unmatched. CDR3 nucleotides: TGCGCCAGCAGCCAAGGACTAGCGGTCTCCTACGAGCAGTACTTC. Translated, it gives CASSQGLAVSYEQYF.

The chain uses TRBV27 and TRBJ1-2, with 8 bases aligning to TRBD1. V lost 0 bases, J lost 4 bases, and 1 base stayed unmatched. The CDR3 contains 14 residues. The V gene's germline CDR1 is MNHEY and CDR2 SMNVEV (reference sequence). The CDR3 protein is CASSLSTGAYGYTF. CDR3 nucleotide sequence: TGTGCCAGCAGTTTATCGACAGGGGCCTATGGCTACACCTTC.